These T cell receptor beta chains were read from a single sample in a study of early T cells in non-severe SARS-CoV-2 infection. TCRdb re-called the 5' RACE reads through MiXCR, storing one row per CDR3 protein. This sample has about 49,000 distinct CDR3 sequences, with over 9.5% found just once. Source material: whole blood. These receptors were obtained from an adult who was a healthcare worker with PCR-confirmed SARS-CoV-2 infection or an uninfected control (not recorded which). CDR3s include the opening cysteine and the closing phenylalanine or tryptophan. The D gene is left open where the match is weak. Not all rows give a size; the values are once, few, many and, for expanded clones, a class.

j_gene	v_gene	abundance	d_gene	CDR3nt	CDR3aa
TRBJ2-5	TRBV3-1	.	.	TGTGCCAGCAGCCAAGTTTCTGGGTCACGGACCCAGTACTTC	CASSQVSGSRTQYF
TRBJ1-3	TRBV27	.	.	TGTGCCAGCAGTTCCCAGCCTCTCTCTGGAAACACCATATATTTT	CASSSQPLSGNTIYF
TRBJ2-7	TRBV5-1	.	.	TGCGCCAGCAGCTTTGGCAGATCCTACGAGCAGTACTTC	CASSFGRSYEQYF
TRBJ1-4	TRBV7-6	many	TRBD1	TGTGCCAGCAGCCCCGGGACAGGTGATGAAAAACTGTTTTTT	CASSPGTGDEKLFF
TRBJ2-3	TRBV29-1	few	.	TGCAGCGTTGAGGGCACATCAGTTAATACGCAGTATTTT	CSVEGTSVNTQYF
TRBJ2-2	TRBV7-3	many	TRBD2	TGTGCCAGCAGCTTACGGGGGGACACCGGGGAGCTGTTTTTT	CASSLRGDTGELFF
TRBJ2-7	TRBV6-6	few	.	TGTGCCAGCAGTTACTCCTCTTGGCAGGGTCGGTCCTACGAGCAGTACTTC	CASSYSSWQGRSYEQYF
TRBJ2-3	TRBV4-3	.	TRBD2	TGCGCCAGCAGCCAAACTAGCGGGAGTATAGATACGCAGTATTTT	CASSQTSGSIDTQYF
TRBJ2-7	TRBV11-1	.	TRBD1	TGTGCCAGCAGCTTAGGGTCGGGACAGGGGAGGATCGAGCAGTACTTC	CASSLGSGQGRIEQYF
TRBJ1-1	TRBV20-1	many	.	TGCAGTGCTAGGGGCCTGGCAGGAACGAACACTGAAGCTTTCTTT	CSARGLAGTNTEAFF
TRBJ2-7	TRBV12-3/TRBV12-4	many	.	TGTGCCAGCACCACTTCGCCCAGCGGAGCCTACGAGCAGTACTTC	CASTTSPSGAYEQYF
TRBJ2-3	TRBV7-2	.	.	TGTGCCAGCAGCGACTTTACAGATACGCAGTATTTT	CASSDFTDTQYF
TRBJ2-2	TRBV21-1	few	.	TGTGCCAGCAGCAATTATCACAGGGGGCACCCGAACACCGGGGAGCTGTTTTTT	CASSNYHRGHPNTGELFF
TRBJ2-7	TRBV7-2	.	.	TGTGCCAGCAGCTTAGCGGGCGGGGCCTCTAGGGAGCAGTACTTC	CASSLAGGASREQYF